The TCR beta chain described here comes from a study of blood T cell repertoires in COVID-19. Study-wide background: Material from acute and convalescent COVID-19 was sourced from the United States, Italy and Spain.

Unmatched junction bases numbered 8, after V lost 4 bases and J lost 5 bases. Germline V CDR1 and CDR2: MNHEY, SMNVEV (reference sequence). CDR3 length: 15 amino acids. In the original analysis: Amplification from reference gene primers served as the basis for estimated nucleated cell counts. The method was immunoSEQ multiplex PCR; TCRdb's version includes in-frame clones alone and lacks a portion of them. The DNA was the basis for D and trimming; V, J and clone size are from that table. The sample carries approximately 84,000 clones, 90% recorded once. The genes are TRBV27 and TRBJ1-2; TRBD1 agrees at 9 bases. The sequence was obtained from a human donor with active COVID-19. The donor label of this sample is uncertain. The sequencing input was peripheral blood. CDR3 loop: CASSYSQGAGYGYTF. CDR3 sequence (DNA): TGTGCCAGCAGTTACTCACAGGGGGCGGGGTATGGCTACACCTTC.